This T cell receptor beta chain comes out of a study of HIV-infected patients and healthy controls. Antiretroviral therapy had run roughly three months, about 14 weeks, before follow-up blood collection. All unsorted peripheral T cells were captured because whole blood was used without fractionation. Approximately 500 ng RNA was reverse transcribed with alpha and beta constant-region primers. Alpha and beta chain libraries were made separately by chain-specific third strand synthesis with multiplexing indices. All rearrangements within a chain used one primer pair; cDNA molecules carried barcodes. Second strand synthesis was primed from the SP2 site. A single record per CDR3 protein comes from TCRdb applying MiXCR to the 5' RACE reads. The table has 14,000 or so distinct CDR3 sequences, less than 15% seen once. This clonotype was picked up many times. The TCR comes from an adult with HIV infection. The donor label of this sample is uncertain. The sample in question was blood, obtained during antiretroviral therapy.

DNA of the CDR3: TGTGCCAGCAGTTTATGGAGGGGCTCTACTAATGAAAAACTGTTTTTT. Translated: CASSLWRGSTNEKLFF. The V call is TRBV6-1, the J call TRBJ1-4; the D gene is possibly TRBD1 (5 bases). Germline lookup yields CDR1 MNHNS and CDR2 SASEGT. The CDR3 covers 16 residues. V was cut by 5 bases and J by 2 bases, with 15 bases left in between.